These T cell receptor beta chains were read from a single sample in a study of vaccination and CD4 T cells after COVID-19. TCRdb re-analysed the PCR reads in MiXCR, keeping a single row per CDR3 protein. The sample gives 2,000 to 3,000 distinct CDR3 sequences, 15% to 20% of which show up once; roughly 25% is in the top ten. Their antigen targets remain unknown. Input material: CD4+ T cells from blood, cultured in vitro. These receptors came from a human donor in good health. The conserved cysteine and the conserved F or W are not part of the CDR3 here.

len	v_gene	j_gene	CDR3aa
15	TRBV6-1	TRBJ2-5	ASSPREDSGGPKTQY
13	TRBV12-3/TRBV12-4	TRBJ1-2	ASSPGTARLYGYT
13	TRBV7-3	TRBJ2-7	ASSLGQPGTHEQY
12	TRBV6-1	TRBJ1-3	ASSLRGPGNTIY
20	TRBV4-3	TRBJ1-2	ASSQEPETGGDGEEFNYGYT
11	TRBV5-1	TRBJ1-2	ASSLGVYKGYT
13	TRBV6-5	TRBJ2-7	ASSYARRGRLEQY
15	TRBV27	TRBJ2-1	ASSFSYQRSSYNEQF
12	TRBV6-1	TRBJ1-1	ASSPWGANTEAF
13	TRBV10-3	TRBJ2-6	AISESLPGANVLT
13	TRBV27	TRBJ1-2	ASSLGPAYSYGYT
15	TRBV4-3	TRBJ2-3	ASSQGQGLSGADTQY
11	TRBV11-3	TRBJ2-2	ASSLESGRELF
11	TRBV15	TRBJ1-5	ATSSQGNQPQH
10	TRBV7-9	TRBJ2-7	ASGGRGDEQY
12	TRBV25-1	TRBJ2-6	ASSDFSGANVLT
17	TRBV18	TRBJ1-6	ASSPQHLGPQGLNSPLH
12	TRBV30	TRBJ1-1	AWSVSGTGGIAF
16	TRBV20-1	TRBJ2-1	SARDPGTSGSSYNEQF
14	TRBV5-1	TRBJ2-2	ASRGGGTANTGELF
11	TRBV7-2	TRBJ1-1	ASSQQPNTEAF
13	TRBV6-2/TRBV6-3	TRBJ2-3	ASLGTGPGTDTQY
14	TRBV7-2	TRBJ2-3	ASSFRGAGPTDTQY
13	TRBV5-4	TRBJ1-1	ASSPSGGRDTEAF